This T cell receptor (beta chain) was recorded in a study of blood T cell repertoires in COVID-19. In the study overall: Spain, Italy and the United States supplied samples that represented acute and convalescent COVID-19. Nucleic acid was either cDNA or gDNA, and it came from T cells, B-cell-depleted T cells, or PBMCs.

Germline loops: CDR1 SGHNT, CDR2 YYREEE (reference sequence). The CDR3 consists of 14 residues. The V segment lost 0 bases and the J segment 1 base; nucleotides outside the gene matches: 0. The authors' processing: Counts of nucleated cells, estimated from reference gene primer amplification, were obtained. Clones were sequenced by immunoSEQ multiplex PCR, and TCRdb holds only the in-frame ones, with some missing. For V, J and clone size, that table is used; D and trimming come from the DNA. This table has 120,000 or so clones, more than 60% appearing once. V usage is TRBV5-4 and J usage is TRBJ1-2, with TRBD1 matching over 7 bases. The receptor comes from a woman in her 70s with acute or convalescent COVID-19. Sequenced sample: peripheral blood. CDR3 residues: CASSLGQGNYGYTF. CDR3 coding DNA: TGTGCCAGCAGCTTGGGACAGGGTAACTATGGCTACACCTTC.